This T cell receptor (beta chain) is drawn from a study of cytomegalovirus exposure and HLA in healthy donors. The study ran its PCR with 60 Vbeta and 13 Jbeta primers. TCRdb keeps only in-frame clones here, not all; method: immunoSEQ multiplex PCR. The data show roughly 130,000 clones, roughly 80% seen once. General study points: It was reportedly the case that the classifier diagnosed cytomegalovirus status with high specificity and sensitivity.

Germline lookup yields CDR1 MNHEY and CDR2 SVGAGI. This CDR3 is 15 amino acids long. V lost 2 bases and J lost 12, with 20 bases in between. About this clone: Its specificity is not known.

The sequence was collected from a woman between 50 and 59 years old in good health and CMV-seropositive. This chain joins TRBV6-5 and TRBJ2-1; a possible D gene is TRBD2 (5 bases). Material: PBMCs. CDR3 in DNA: TGTGCCAGCAGTTACGACTATCCCAGTACAATGAGGCAGTTCTTC. Amino acid sequence: CASSYDYPSTMRQFF.